This TCR beta chain emerged from a study of T-cell memory formation after mild COVID-19. Only a few counts were recorded for this clonotype. CDR3 length: 15 residues. Trimming removed 5 bases from V and 0 bases from J; junction bases left unmatched: 7. Germline loops: CDR1 SEHNR, CDR2 FQNEAQ (reference sequence). TCRdb itself ran the 5' RACE reads through MiXCR, one entry per CDR3 protein. This sample has 190,000 or so distinct CDR3 sequences; around 21% occur once, and the top ten carry under 30%. Sample: PBMCs or a T cell subset sorted from them (not recorded which). This clonotype was sampled from an adult woman who had mild COVID-19 (a few samples of this study predate the infection). Cell type and time point are not known. The chain recombines TRBV7-9 with TRBJ2-7; 7 bases agree with TRBD2. The CDR3 region is CASSPSSGSSYEQYF. The CDR3 nucleotides read TGTGCCAGCAGCCCCTCTAGCGGAAGCTCCTACGAGCAGTACTTC.